These 15 T cell receptor beta chains share one sample of origin, sequenced in a study of blood T cell repertoires in COVID-19. TCRdb keeps only in-frame clones here, not all; method: immunoSEQ multiplex PCR. The sample has over 90,000 clones; roughly 86% are singletons. The material sequenced was peripheral blood. These receptors were obtained from a human donor in a cohort sampled during active COVID-19.

The chain recombines TRBV3-1 (or the pseudogene TRBV3-2) with TRBJ2-2; a weak D match, TRBD2 (5 bases). V was clipped by 6 bases and J by 2 bases, with 19 bases between them. Germline CDR1 reads LGHDT; CDR2 reads YNNKEL (reference sequence). This CDR3 has 17 residues. DNA of the CDR3: TGTGCCAGCAGACGAGGGTCGTCGATTATTAACACCGGGGAGCTGTTTTTT. This codes for CASRRGSSIINTGELFF.

The CDR3 spells CASSNGQGTEAFF. As DNA, the CDR3 is TGTGCCAGCAGCAACGGACAGGGCACTGAAGCTTTCTTT. The V gene is TRBV28, the J gene TRBJ1-1; the match to TRBD1 covers 8 bases. The V segment lost 6 bases and the J segment 4 bases; nucleotides outside the gene matches: 4. This CDR3 has 13 residues. Germline values: CDR1 MDHEN, CDR2 SYDVKM.

The chain carries TRBV28 and TRBJ2-7; the match to TRBD1 covers 7 bases. The CDR3 contains 13 residues. V lost 11 bases and J lost 0; bases outside the gene matches: 7. Germline V gene sequence: CDR1 MDHEN, CDR2 SYDVKM. The chain's CDR3 is CAGRDSNSYEQYF. In DNA form, the CDR3 reads TGTGCCGGCCGGGACAGCAACTCCTACGAGCAGTACTTC.

The chain has TRBV19 and TRBJ1-4; D not resolved. Trimming removed 7 bases from V and 10 bases from J, with 16 bases in between. Germline V gives CDR1 LNHDA, CDR2 SQIVND (reference sequence). The CDR3 totals 13 residues. In nucleotides, the CDR3 is TGTGCCAGTACAGACCCTCCTGGCGGAAAACTGTTTTTT. This translates into CASTDPPGGKLFF.

This chain joins TRBV20-1 and TRBJ2-7; no clear D gene. With 5 bases removed from V and 3 bases from J, the gap between germline ends came to 5 bases. This CDR3 comprises 10 residues. Germline CDR1 and CDR2: DFQATT and SNEGSKA (reference sequence). The CDR3 coding sequence is TGCAGTGCTCGGAGCTACGAGCAGTACTTC. Translated: CSARSYEQYF.

The chain carries TRBV9 and TRBJ1-3; 7 nucleotides agree with TRBD1. With 4 bases clipped from V and 2 bases from J, the junction kept 9 bases outside the gene matches. CDR1 SGDLS and CDR2 YYNGEE come from the germline V gene. This CDR3 comprises 16 residues. The CDR3 here is CASSLSGTAAGNTIYF. CDR3 coding DNA: TGTGCCAGCAGCCTCTCCGGGACAGCGGCTGGAAACACCATATATTTT.

This chain uses TRBV30 with TRBJ1-1; TRBD1 might be the D (6 bases). Germline V gene sequence: CDR1 GTSNPN, CDR2 SVGIG (reference sequence). V gave up 1 base and J gave up 4 bases, with 13 bases separating them. The CDR3 length is 14 residues. CDR3 amino acids: CAWSAHREITEAFF. The CDR3 DNA is TGTGCCTGGAGTGCCCACAGGGAAATCACTGAAGCTTTCTTT.

The chain joins TRBV3-1 (or the pseudogene TRBV3-2) to TRBJ1-1, with D uncertain. The CDR3 extends over 14 amino acids. V lost 3 bases to trimming and J lost 1 base, with 9 bases between them. Germline CDR1 is LGHDT and CDR2 is YNNKEL (reference sequence). The CDR3 sequence is CASSQPLGNTEAFF. CDR3 bases: TGTGCCAGCAGCCAGCCACTAGGGAACACTGAAGCTTTCTTT.

The rearrangement joins TRBV7-7 to TRBJ1-4; the D is unclear. Germline V lookup: CDR1 SSHAT, CDR2 FNYEAQ (reference sequence). V dropped 6 bases and J dropped 7 bases, with 18 bases sitting between them. This CDR3 has 15 amino acids. The CDR3 sequence: CASSLSAGSTEKLFF. The CDR3, as DNA: TGTGCCAGCAGTCTTAGCGCGGGAAGTACTGAAAAACTGTTTTTT.

CDR3 protein: CASSQYIENYNSPLHF. Here the CDR3 DNA reads TGTGCCAGCAGCCAATACATCGAAAACTATAATTCACCCCTCCACTTT. This chain joins TRBV3-1 (or the pseudogene TRBV3-2) and TRBJ1-6; D remains ambiguous. Trimming cost V 2 bases and J 3 bases, with 11 bases left between them. This CDR3 is 16 amino acids long. In germline, CDR1 is LGHDT, CDR2 YNNKEL (reference sequence).

The chain has TRBV30 and TRBJ1-2; no reliable D call. Looked up from germline, CDR1 is GTSNPN and CDR2 is SVGIG (reference sequence). This CDR3 has 13 amino acids. Trimming stripped 5 bases from V and 4 bases from J, with 14 bases between. CDR3 DNA sequence: TGTGCCTGGGGGGTCCGGTCAGGCTATGGCTACACCTTC. It yields the protein CAWGVRSGYGYTF.

The rearrangement links TRBV29-1 to TRBJ1-4; 7 bases fit TRBD1. Germline trimming cut 6 bases from V and 8 bases from J; bases unmatched to any gene: 9. Germline V gene sequence: CDR1 SQVTM, CDR2 ANQGSEA. The length of the CDR3 is 13 residues. This CDR3 is CSVADRAFEKLFF. CDR3 nucleotide sequence: TGCAGCGTAGCCGACAGGGCTTTCGAAAAACTGTTTTTT.

The V call is TRBV5-1, the J call TRBJ1-2; D is unclear. CDR1 and CDR2 from the germline V gene are SGHRS and YFSETQ. V was pared by 0 bases and J by 2 bases, with 8 bases between. This CDR3 is built from 14 residues. The CDR3 nucleotides read TGCGCCAGCAGCTTGGGATCACAGAACTATGGCTACACCTTC. Its translation: CASSLGSQNYGYTF.

This clone appeared a few times. The gene calls are TRBV7-8 and TRBJ1-1; a weak D match, TRBD1 (6 bases). This CDR3 has 14 residues. The V end was cut by 3 bases, the J end by 7 bases, with 15 bases between. Germline CDR1 and CDR2: SGHVS and FQNEAQ. The CDR3 loop reads CASSLGQGFGEAFF. DNA of the CDR3: TGTGCCAGCAGCTTGGGCCAGGGGTTCGGTGAAGCTTTCTTT.

This rearrangement joins TRBV10-3 to TRBJ2-7; unclear D gene. Trimming removed 2 bases from V and 3 bases from J, with 8 bases in between. The CDR3 loop spans 13 amino acids. Germline values: CDR1 ENHRY, CDR2 SYGVKD. CDR3 nucleotides: TGTGCCATCAGTGAGGCAAGCTACTACGAGCAGTACTTC. Amino acids: CAISEASYYEQYF.